Following are 31 T cell receptor beta chains from one sample sequenced in a study of regulatory T cells in long-lasting Graves disease (dated by TCRdb to about 2021). Libraries were built with multiplex PCR. Sequencing instrument: Illumina HiSeq 4000. CDR3 regions were amplified by Arm-PCR with iRepertoire HTBI primers to construct TCR beta libraries. Using fastp trimming at Q25 and MiXCR clonotype assembly, TCRdb reanalyzed the public sequencing data and kept in-frame beta chains. Rows with one shared CDR3 protein collapse into an entry with the most common genes and DNA. Here the sample has under 250,000 distinct CDR3 sequences; roughly a fifth occur a single time. The ten top clones hold 10% to 15% of the sample. The time point label on this specimen signifies: newly diagnosed GD, antithyroid drugs for less than 3 months. RNA was extracted from PBMCs in TRIzol for both TCR sequencing and RNA sequencing.

These data were also filed under a second study, of T cells in Graves' hyperthyroidism and ophthalmopathy.

The material sequenced was peripheral blood mononuclear cells (PBMCs), taken at new diagnosis, from a patient treated with antithyroid drugs. The receptors stem from a woman aged 25 to 45 with Graves disease. Donor details come from another sample of the same person, matched by shared clones.

The sample holds many counts of this clonotype. The V gene is TRBV12-3 or TRBV12-4, the J gene TRBJ2-3; 10 nucleotides agree with TRBD2. The CDR3 is 20 amino acids. J gave up 0 bases and V 6 bases, and 18 bases lay outside the gene matches. In DNA form, the CDR3 reads TGTGCCAGCAGCCCTCGTTCCTGGGGTCTAGCGGGAGTGAGCACAGATACGCAGTATTTT. This translates into CASSPRSWGLAGVSTDTQYF.

This clonotype was counted many times. The gene calls are TRBV20-1 and TRBJ2-2; D gene uncertain. The germline CDR1 and CDR2 sequences are DFQATT and SNEGSKA (reference sequence). The germline V and J ends were trimmed by 0 bases and 3 bases, with 5 bases remaining between them. CDR3 length: 13 amino acids. CDR3 DNA: TGCAGTGCTAGAGATACGTACACCGGGGAGCTGTTTTTT. Its translation is CSARDTYTGELFF.

Concerning this clonotype: A clone one base away is much larger, so this may be a read error. The chain carries TRBV9 and TRBJ2-1, with TRBD2 matching over 7 bases. Germline V gene lookup returns CDR1 SGDLS and CDR2 YYNGEE. The CDR3 sequence is 15 residues long. DNA for the CDR3: TGTGTCAGCAGCGCCCGGGACTACTCCTACAATGAGCAGTTCTTC. Translation: CVSSARDYSYNEQFF.

The sample holds a few counts of this clonotype. J is TRBJ2-3 and V is TRBV3-1; TRBD1 or TRBD2 may be the D gene (5 bases each). The CDR3 is 15 residues long. Trimming stripped 4 bases from V and 4 bases from J, with 15 bases between. The germline V gene encodes CDR1 LGHDT and CDR2 YNNKEL (reference sequence). The CDR3 DNA reads TGTGCCAGCAGCCTCTCCTTGAGGGGAGCAGATACGCAGTATTTT. Translated, it gives CASSLSLRGADTQYF.

The gene calls are TRBV9 and TRBJ1-4; 7 nucleotides align to TRBD1. The germline V gene has CDR1 SGDLS and CDR2 YYNGEE. The CDR3 extends over 15 amino acids. J was trimmed by 10 bases and V by 2 bases; bases with no gene match: 11. In nucleotides, the CDR3 is TGTGCCAGCAGCGTCGGAGAACAGGGGATAGGAAAACTGTTTTTT. The encoded protein is CASSVGEQGIGKLFF.

CDR3 residues: CASSDHRDRGRGSYEQYF. CDR3 coding DNA: TGTGCCAGCAGTGACCACCGGGACAGGGGACGGGGAAGCTACGAGCAGTACTTC. V and J are TRBV25-1 and TRBJ2-7; TRBD1 agrees at 10 bases. Germline V gene sequence: CDR1 MGHDK, CDR2 SYGVNS. The trim removed 3 bases at V and 3 bases at J, leaving 14 bases unmatched. The CDR3 consists of 18 residues.

This clonotype has at least ten counts. The chain combines TRBV30 with TRBJ2-7; D unresolved. Germline CDR1 is GTSNPN and CDR2 is SVGIG (reference sequence). V lost 4 bases, J lost 5 bases, and 9 bases lay in between. CDR3 length: 11 residues. The CDR3 loop reads CAWKTFDEQYF. CDR3 coding DNA: TGTGCCTGGAAAACCTTCGACGAGCAGTACTTC.

For the CDR3, the DNA is TGTGCCACCAGCGCAGGGGCCCACAGGAGCTACGAGCAGTACTTC. It specifies CATSAGAHRSYEQYF. The V call is TRBV24-1, the J call TRBJ2-7, with D perhaps matching TRBD1 (6 bases). Per the germline V gene, CDR1 is KGHDR and CDR2 is SFDVKD. Trimming took 7 bases from V and 3 from J, leaving 18 bases between them. This CDR3 region has 15 residues.

J is TRBJ2-1 and V is TRBV18; TRBD1 or TRBD2 may be the D gene (5 bases each). This CDR3 comprises 21 residues. The V gene lost 1 base and the J gene lost 0 bases, with 25 bases spanning the gap. Germline lookup yields CDR1 KGHSH and CDR2 LQKENI. Here the CDR3 reads CASSPLLNLQRGGGSYNEQFF. Written as DNA, the CDR3 is TGTGCCAGCTCACCACTTCTTAACTTACAAAGGGGTGGGGGCTCCTACAATGAGCAGTTCTTC.

The J gene is TRBJ1-5, the V gene TRBV5-1; D uncertain. The CDR3 has 15 amino acids. Germline V lookup: CDR1 SGHRS, CDR2 YFSETQ. V was clipped by 7 bases and J by 0 bases, with 14 bases between them. The CDR3 DNA is TGCGCCAGCCGGCAGGCCCCATTTAGCAATCAGCCCCAGCATTTT. This sequence encodes CASRQAPFSNQPQHF.

This clonotype was found many times. The chain links TRBV7-9 to TRBJ2-7; D is perhaps TRBD1 (6 bases). The CDR3 has 13 residues. The V and J ends lost 5 bases and 6 bases respectively, with 14 bases between them. Per germline, CDR1 SEHNR and CDR2 FQNEAQ (reference sequence). The CDR3 loop is CASSPRQAGEQYF. The DNA of the CDR3 is TGTGCCAGCAGCCCCCGACAGGCTGGCGAGCAGTACTTC.

The CDR3 DNA reads as TGTGCCAGCAGTCATCCATGGACTAGCGGATACAATGAGCAGTTCTTC. This encodes CASSHPWTSGYNEQFF. The chain has TRBV28 and TRBJ2-1, with 10 bases fitting TRBD2. V was pared by 5 bases and J by 4 bases, with 8 bases of the junction left unmatched. Germline CDR1 reads MDHEN; CDR2 reads SYDVKM. The CDR3 sequence is 16 residues long.

There are many counts of this clonotype. The rearrangement links TRBV20-1 to TRBJ2-5, with 8 bases lining up with TRBD2. The J segment lost 5 bases and the V segment lost 6 bases, leaving 11 bases of the junction unmatched. The CDR3 covers 14 residues. Germline lookup yields CDR1 DFQATT and CDR2 SNEGSKA (reference sequence). The CDR3 nucleotides read TGCAGTGCGGGGGCGGGGGGAACTTCGGAGACCCAGTACTTC. It is translated as CSAGAGGTSETQYF.

Many counts were recorded for this clonotype. The chain has TRBV28 and TRBJ1-2, with D tentatively TRBD1 (6 bases). Trimming took 6 bases from V and 7 from J, leaving 18 bases between them. CDR1 and CDR2 from the germline V gene are MDHEN and SYDVKM. This CDR3 is 14 amino acids long. CDR3 amino acids: CASSQQGSESGYTF. The DNA for the CDR3 is TGTGCCAGCAGCCAACAGGGCTCGGAGAGTGGCTACACCTTC.

Notes on this clonotype: This could be a read error, since a much larger clone is one nucleotide away. This rearrangement joins TRBV7-6 to TRBJ1-2; D unresolved. The CDR3 extends over 15 amino acids. V gave up 5 bases and J gave up 2 bases, with 15 bases separating them. Germline V lookup: CDR1 SGHVS, CDR2 FNYEAQ. The CDR3 region has the DNA TGTGCCAGCAGCCCAGTTAGTACGGGCAACTATGGCTACACCTTC. Protein product: CASSPVSTGNYGYTF.

The sample holds many counts of this clonotype. The chain carries TRBV12-3 or TRBV12-4 and TRBJ1-1, with 8 bases matching TRBD1. This CDR3 region has 15 residues. V shed 1 base, J shed 0 bases, and the junction held 1 base outside the gene matches. The CDR3 coding sequence is TGTGCCAGCAGTTTAGAGACAGGGGTGAACACTGAAGCTTTCTTT. Translated, it gives CASSLETGVNTEAFF.

This clonotype was detected ten times or more. J is TRBJ1-1 and V is TRBV30; tentatively, D is TRBD1 (5 bases). Germline V gene data show CDR1 as GTSNPN and CDR2 as SVGIG (reference sequence). V lost 4 bases and J lost 0, with 18 bases in between. CDR3 length: 16 amino acids. CDR3 sequence (DNA): TGTGCCTGGACCAGACGGGACCGTGGGATGAACACTGAAGCTTTCTTT. Protein sequence: CAWTRRDRGMNTEAFF.

There are many counts of this clonotype. This chain links TRBV12-3 or TRBV12-4 with TRBJ2-4; TRBD2 agrees at 9 bases. V was clipped by 4 bases and J by 2 bases; unmatched bases: 9. This CDR3 region has 17 residues. In DNA, the CDR3 is TGTGCCAGCAGTTCTAGCGGGACTCAAGGATCCAAAAACATTCAGTACTTC. Its protein product is CASSSSGTQGSKNIQYF.

In its sample, this clonotype was seen many times. The chain employs TRBV12-3 or TRBV12-4 and TRBJ2-2; perhaps D is TRBD1 or TRBD2 (5 bases each). Trimming shortened V by 6 bases and J by 4 bases, and 24 bases separated the two germline ends. CDR3 size: 18 residues. Written as DNA, the CDR3 is TGTGCCAGCAGCTTAACAGCAACCGGCGCTGGGGGCACCGGGGAGCTGTTTTTT. It codes for CASSLTATGAGGTGELFF.

The chain is built from TRBV11-1 and TRBJ2-1, with D possibly TRBD2 on 6 matching bases. V was pared by 4 bases and J by 6 bases, with 13 bases between. CDR1 and CDR2 (germline): SGHAT, FQDESV (reference sequence). The CDR3 is made up of 14 amino acids. Written as DNA, the CDR3 is TGTGCCAGCAGCTGGTTCGAGGGAGGCAATGAGCAGTTCTTC. Translation gives CASSWFEGGNEQFF. Drawing the rest from reference TRBV11-1 and TRBJ2-1, the complete variable domain is EAEVAQSPRYKITEKSQAVAFWCDPISGHATLYWYRQILGQGPELLVQFQDESVVDDSQLPKDRFSAERLKGVDSTLKIQPAELGDSAMYLCASSWFEGGNEQFFGPGTRLTVL.

This clonotype was recorded many times. J is TRBJ1-5 and V is TRBV12-3 or TRBV12-4; weak D call: TRBD1 (5 bases). The CDR3 contains 16 residues. The V and J ends lost 2 bases and 0 bases respectively, with 11 bases between them. The CDR3 region has the DNA TGTGCCAGCAGTTTATACTCGACAGATAGCAATCAGCCCCAGCATTTT. Encoded protein: CASSLYSTDSNQPQHF.

A few counts support this clonotype. The gene calls are TRBV11-2 and TRBJ1-6; D not certain. The CDR3 length is 13 residues. Germline assignment: CDR1 SGHAT and CDR2 FQNNGV. The V end was cut by 0 bases, the J end by 14 bases, with 11 bases between. The DNA for the CDR3 is TGTGCCAGCAGCTTAGACCCTCTGGATTCCCTCCACTTT. Translating it yields CASSLDPLDSLHF. The complete variable domain, with remaining parts taken from reference TRBV11-2 and TRBJ1-6, reads EAGVAQSPRYKIIEKRQSVAFWCNPISGHATLYWYQQILGQGPKLLIQFQNNGVVDDSQLPKDRFSAERLKGVDSTLKIQPAKLEDSAVYLCASSLDPLDSLHFGNGTRLTVT.

Ten or more counts support this clonotype. V is TRBV11-2 and J is TRBJ2-3; no reliable D call. The CDR3 loop spans 16 amino acids. Trimming removed 0 bases at V and 3 bases at J, with 13 bases between. From germline, CDR1 is SGHAT and CDR2 FQNNGV. CDR3: CASSLDKEARTDTQYF. Written as DNA, the CDR3 is TGTGCCAGCAGCTTAGATAAAGAGGCGAGAACAGATACGCAGTATTTT. The variable domain in full, completed from reference TRBV11-2 and TRBJ2-3, reads EAGVAQSPRYKIIEKRQSVAFWCNPISGHATLYWYQQILGQGPKLLIQFQNNGVVDDSQLPKDRFSAERLKGVDSTLKIQPAKLEDSAVYLCASSLDKEARTDTQYFGPGTRLTVL.

In this sample, this clonotype turned up many times. V usage is TRBV3-1 and J usage is TRBJ1-2; 8 bases fit TRBD1. The germline gives CDR1 LGHDT, CDR2 YNNKEL (reference sequence). The CDR3 consists of 14 residues. Trimming cost V 4 bases and J 3 bases; bases outside gene matches: 4. The CDR3 protein is CASSPGTGDYGYTF. The CDR3 nucleotides read TGTGCCAGCAGCCCCGGGACAGGTGACTATGGCTACACCTTC.

This clonotype was observed at least ten times. The chain uses TRBV20-1 and TRBJ1-6, with a weak D call TRBD1 (6 bases). Looked up from germline, CDR1 is DFQATT and CDR2 is SNEGSKA (reference sequence). V dropped 8 bases and J dropped 0 bases, with 17 bases sitting between them. This CDR3 is built from 16 residues. CDR3 nucleotides: TGCAGTCCGTATCAGGGGCCCCTCTCCTATAATTCACCCCTCCACTTT. It translates to CSPYQGPLSYNSPLHF.

To note about this clonotype: A read error may account for a junction end that differs from germline. The genes are TRBV30 and TRBJ1-2, with D possibly TRBD1 on 6 matching bases. CDR3 length: 15 amino acids. Germline V gene data show CDR1 as GTSNPN and CDR2 as SVGIG (reference sequence). CDR3 DNA: TGTGCCTCCCCGGCCCCGGGGGGCGCCTCCCATGGCTGCACCTTC. Translation gives CASPAPGGASHGCTF. Full variable domain (outside the CDR3, taken from reference TRBV30 and TRBJ1-2): SQTIHQWPATLVQPVGSPLSLECTVEGTSNPNLYWYRQAAGRGLQLLFYSVGIGQISSEVPQNLSASRPQDRQFILSSKKLLLSDSGFYLCASPAPGGASHGCTFGSGTRLTVV.

This clonotype showed up just a few times. The genes are TRBV5-1 and TRBJ2-1; 10 bases agree with TRBD2. Trimming at V came to 2 bases and at J to 8 bases, leaving 10 bases not matched to a gene. The CDR3 is made up of 16 amino acids. Germline values: CDR1 SGHRS, CDR2 YFSETQ. The CDR3 DNA follows: TGCGCCAGCAGCTTTTGGGTAGCGGGAGGAGTAGATGAGCAGTTCTTC. As protein: CASSFWVAGGVDEQFF.

To note about this clonotype: A much larger clonotype is one base distant, so this may be a read error. The chain has TRBV10-3 and TRBJ1-1; TRBD1 might be the D (5 bases). This CDR3 has 15 residues. The V gene's germline CDR1 is ENHRY and CDR2 SYGVKD. V was cut by 2 bases and J by 6 bases, with 16 bases left in between. Written as DNA, the CDR3 is TGTGCCATCAGTGAGCCGACAGTGGACTTAGCTGAAGCTTTCTTT. Translated: CAISEPTVDLAEAFF.

This clonotype was detected ten times or more. This chain connects TRBV6-1 to TRBJ1-5; a possible D gene is TRBD1 (5 bases). The CDR3 contains 14 residues. CDR1 is MNHNS, CDR2 SASEGT, per germline. V dropped 8 bases and J dropped 1 base, with 12 bases sitting between them. CDR3 sequence reads: CASALGGSNQPQHF. The CDR3 bases are TGTGCCAGCGCCCTGGGGGGAAGCAATCAGCCCCAGCATTTT.

Details on this clonotype: The conserved phenylalanine or tryptophan is not found at the CDR3 terminus, so this likely reflects a read error. This rearrangement joins TRBV9 to TRBJ2-1; D possibly matches TRBD1 or TRBD2 (5 bases each). This CDR3 has 16 amino acids. CDR1 is SGDLS, CDR2 YYNGEE, per germline. The chain's CDR3 is CAGSSPRDGSYNEQFL. The CDR3 DNA is TGTGCCGGCAGCTCTCCCCGGGACGGCTCCTACAATGAGCAGTTCCTC.

This clonotype was counted many times. The CDR3 nucleotides are TGTGCCAGCAGGAGACAGGGGGCTGAAGCTTTCTTT. Residues: CASRRQGAEAFF. This chain connects TRBV11-3 to TRBJ1-1; 9 nucleotides agree with TRBD1. This CDR3 comprises 12 residues. CDR1 is SGHNT and CDR2 is YENEEA in the germline V gene. V lost 6 bases to trimming and J lost 6 bases; unmatched junction nucleotides: 2.